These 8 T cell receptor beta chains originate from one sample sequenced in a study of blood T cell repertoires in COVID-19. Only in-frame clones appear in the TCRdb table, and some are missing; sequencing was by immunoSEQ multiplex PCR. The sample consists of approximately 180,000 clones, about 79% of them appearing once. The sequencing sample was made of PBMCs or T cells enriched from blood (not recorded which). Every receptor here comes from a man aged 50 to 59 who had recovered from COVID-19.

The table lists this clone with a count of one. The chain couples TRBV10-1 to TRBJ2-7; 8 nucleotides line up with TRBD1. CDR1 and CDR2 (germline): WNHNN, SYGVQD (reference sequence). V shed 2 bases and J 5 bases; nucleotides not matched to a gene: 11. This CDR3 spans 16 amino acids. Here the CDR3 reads CASSERGTGGRDEQYF. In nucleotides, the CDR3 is TGCGCCAGCAGTGAGAGAGGGACAGGCGGTCGGGACGAGCAGTACTTC.

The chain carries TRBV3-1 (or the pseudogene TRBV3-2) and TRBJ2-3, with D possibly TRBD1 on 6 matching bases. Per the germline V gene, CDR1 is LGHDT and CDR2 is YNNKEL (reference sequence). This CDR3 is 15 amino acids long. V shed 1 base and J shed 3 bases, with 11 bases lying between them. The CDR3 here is CASSQGGLGTDTQYF. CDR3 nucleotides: TGTGCCAGCAGCCAAGGGGGGCTAGGAACAGATACGCAGTATTTT.

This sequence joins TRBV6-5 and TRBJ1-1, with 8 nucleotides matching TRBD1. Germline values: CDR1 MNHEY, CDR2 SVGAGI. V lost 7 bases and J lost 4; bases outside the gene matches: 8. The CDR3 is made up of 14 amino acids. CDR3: CASNLQGVSTEAFF. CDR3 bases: TGTGCCAGCAATTTACAGGGGGTGAGCACTGAAGCTTTCTTT.

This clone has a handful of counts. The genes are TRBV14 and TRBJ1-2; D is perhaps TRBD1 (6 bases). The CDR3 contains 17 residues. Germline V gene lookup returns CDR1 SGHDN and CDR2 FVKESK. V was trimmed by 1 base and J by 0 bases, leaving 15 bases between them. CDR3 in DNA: TGTGCCAGCAGCCAAGTGGTTCCTCGGGACACTAACTATGGCTACACCTTC. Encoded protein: CASSQVVPRDTNYGYTF. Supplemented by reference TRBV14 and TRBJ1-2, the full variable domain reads EAGVTQFPSHSVIEKGQTVTLRCDPISGHDNLYWYRRVMGKEIKFLLHFVKESKQDESGMPNNRFLAERTGGTYSTLKVQPAELEDSGVYFCASSQVVPRDTNYGYTFGSGTRLTVV.

This CDR3 reads CASSSRQGPNSPLHF. CDR3 nucleotides: TGCGCCAGCAGCAGTAGACAGGGACCGAATTCACCCCTCCACTTT. The rearrangement joins TRBV5-1 to TRBJ1-6; 7 bases match TRBD1. V shed 4 bases, J shed 7 bases, and the junction held 8 bases outside the gene matches. The CDR3 consists of 15 residues. CDR1 and CDR2 from the germline V gene are SGHRS and YFSETQ.

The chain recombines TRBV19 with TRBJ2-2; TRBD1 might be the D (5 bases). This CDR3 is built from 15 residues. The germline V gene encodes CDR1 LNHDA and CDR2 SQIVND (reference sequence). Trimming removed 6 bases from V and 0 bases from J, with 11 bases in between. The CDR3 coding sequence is TGTGCCAGTAGAGACCGACAGACGAACACCGGGGAGCTGTTTTTT. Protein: CASRDRQTNTGELFF. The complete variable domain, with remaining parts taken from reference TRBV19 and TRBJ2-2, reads DGGITQSPKYLFRKEGQNVTLSCEQNLNHDAMYWYRQDPGQGLRLIYYSQIVNDFQKGDIAEGYSVSREKKESFPLTVTSAQKNPTAFYLCASRDRQTNTGELFFGEGSRLTVL.

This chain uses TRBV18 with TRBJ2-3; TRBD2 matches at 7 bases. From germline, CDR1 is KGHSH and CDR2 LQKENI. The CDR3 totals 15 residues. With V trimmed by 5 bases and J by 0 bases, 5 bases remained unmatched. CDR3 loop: CASSNLAASTDTQYF. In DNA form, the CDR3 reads TGTGCCAGCTCAAATCTAGCGGCTAGCACAGATACGCAGTATTTT.

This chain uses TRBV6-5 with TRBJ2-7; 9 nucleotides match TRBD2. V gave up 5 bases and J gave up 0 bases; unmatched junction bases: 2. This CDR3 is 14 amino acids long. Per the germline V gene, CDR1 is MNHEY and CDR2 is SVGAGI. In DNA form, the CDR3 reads TGTGCCAGCAGTACACTAGCGGGCTCCTACGAGCAGTACTTC. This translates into CASSTLAGSYEQYF.